This is a list of T cell receptor beta chains from one sample in a study of cytomegalovirus exposure and HLA in healthy donors. Sequenced by immunoSEQ multiplex PCR; TCRdb stores in-frame clones only, minus some. The repertoire consists of 130,000 to 150,000 clones, with 73% occurring once and the leading ten covering about 1.2%. The source material was PBMCs. Receptors originate from a woman between 40 and 50 years old in good health and CMV-seronegative. The conserved cysteine and the conserved F or W are not part of the CDR3 here. Size is stated for part of the rows, as once, few or many counts, or as a class when the clone is expanded.

V	size	J	CDR3
TRBV10-3	.	TRBJ2-5	ATARRASGSQETQY
TRBV6-5	few	TRBJ1-1	ASRAGRTGTEAF
TRBV5-1	.	TRBJ1-2	ASSPPGADGGYGYT
TRBV25-1	.	TRBJ2-2	ASSLGQPNTGELF
TRBV18	few	TRBJ1-5	ASSPEGGVGQPQH
TRBV19	.	TRBJ1-2	ASSISPGQGRLSGYT
TRBV7-9	.	TRBJ2-3	ASSHILAGGTDTQY
TRBV9	.	TRBJ1-5	ASSVGTGLGQPQH
TRBV9	.	TRBJ1-6	ASSVLDRPSNSPLH
TRBV2	few	TRBJ1-1	ASSTDRGNTEAF
TRBV6-1	.	TRBJ2-1	ASRPGLGLYNEQF
TRBV19	.	TRBJ1-2	ASSIDPKSGDYGYT
TRBV4-1	once	TRBJ2-2	ASGLDIPDTLNTGELF
TRBV9	.	TRBJ2-1	ASSVAGLAGGREQF
TRBV4-1	.	TRBJ2-1	ASSTELYNEQF
TRBV7-3	.	TRBJ1-3	ASSLAVGNTIY
TRBV6-1	few	TRBJ1-5	ASNRDRVQPQH
TRBV18	.	TRBJ1-2	ASSPTMGGADYGYT
TRBV5-1	.	TRBJ2-1	ASSLGGSGGYNEQF
TRBV10-3	.	TRBJ1-1	AISEDLSGYTEAF
TRBV5-1	many	TRBJ1-1	ASSSQGEWTEAF
TRBV6-1	.	TRBJ2-1	ASSEALGLAGGRSLQF
TRBV5-6	.	TRBJ2-6	ASSLAYQGARPGANVLT
TRBV18	.	TRBJ1-1	ASSPPGQPNTEAF
TRBV7-3	.	TRBJ2-5	ASSEPGLGETQY
TRBV7-2	.	TRBJ1-5	ASSWGGHNQPQH
TRBV19	.	TRBJ1-5	ASSGGVRNQPQH
TRBV5-6	.	TRBJ1-1	ASSRGQMNTEAF
TRBV6-5	.	TRBJ2-2	ASSYRGRAGELF
TRBV6-1	.	TRBJ1-2	ASSEVGAGNYGYT
TRBV2	few	TRBJ2-2	ASSYFGELF
TRBV2	few	TRBJ1-6	ASSNGLNSPLH
TRBV28	.	TRBJ2-2	ASINRDIPNTGELF
TRBV28	.	TRBJ1-5	ASNPFEGAGQPQH
TRBV2	.	TRBJ2-5	ASSLSTGGEETQY
TRBV6-1	.	TRBJ2-5	ASRRGEETQY
TRBV4-3	.	TRBJ1-3	ASSLLTGGGNTIY